One T cell receptor (beta chain) is described in this entry. Its antigen is not known. This specimen belongs to a study of post-analysis software for immune sequencing data. Study observations and caveats: Those with multiple sclerosis, the patient group, showed significantly lower normalized Chao1 diversity than controls. The study found TRBV5-6, TRBV5-1 and TRBV20-1 among a few TRBV segments more frequent in patients than controls.

CDR1 is LGHDT and CDR2 is YNNKEL in the germline V gene (reference sequence). Trimming cost V 2 bases and J 2 bases; bases outside gene matches: 10. CDR3 length equals 17 residues. Incorporated into the TCR beta cDNA libraries were unique molecular identifiers, which served to reduce PCR and sequencing biases. TCRdb called the PCR reads again in MiXCR, with one record for every CDR3 protein. The sample has about 800,000 distinct CDR3 sequences; around 27% are singletons. The sequenced sample consisted of blood. The TCR was taken from a girl between 5 and 17 years old with multiple sclerosis. The chain joins TRBV3-1 to TRBJ2-3, with 7 bases aligning to TRBD2. The DNA of the CDR3 is TGTGCCAGCAGCCAACCTTCCCCAGCGGGGCTCACAGATACGCAGTATTTT. This translates into CASSQPSPAGLTDTQYF.